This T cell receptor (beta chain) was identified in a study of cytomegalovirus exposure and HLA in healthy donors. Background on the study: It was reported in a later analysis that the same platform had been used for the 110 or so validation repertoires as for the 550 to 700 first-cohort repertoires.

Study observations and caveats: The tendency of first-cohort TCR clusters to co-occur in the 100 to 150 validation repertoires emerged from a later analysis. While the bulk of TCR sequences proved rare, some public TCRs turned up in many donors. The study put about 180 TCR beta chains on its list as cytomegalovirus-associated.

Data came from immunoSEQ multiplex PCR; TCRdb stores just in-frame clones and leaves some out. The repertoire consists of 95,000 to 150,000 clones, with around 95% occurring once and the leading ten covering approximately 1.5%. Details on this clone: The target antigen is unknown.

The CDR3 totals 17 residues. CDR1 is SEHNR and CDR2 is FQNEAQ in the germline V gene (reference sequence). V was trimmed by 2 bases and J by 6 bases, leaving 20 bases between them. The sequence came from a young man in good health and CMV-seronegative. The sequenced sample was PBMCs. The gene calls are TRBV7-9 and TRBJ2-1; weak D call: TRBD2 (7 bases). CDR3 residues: CASSLKVGGASPNEQFF. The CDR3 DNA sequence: TGTGCCAGCAGCTTAAAGGTAGGGGGGGCCTCCCCCAATGAGCAGTTCTTC.